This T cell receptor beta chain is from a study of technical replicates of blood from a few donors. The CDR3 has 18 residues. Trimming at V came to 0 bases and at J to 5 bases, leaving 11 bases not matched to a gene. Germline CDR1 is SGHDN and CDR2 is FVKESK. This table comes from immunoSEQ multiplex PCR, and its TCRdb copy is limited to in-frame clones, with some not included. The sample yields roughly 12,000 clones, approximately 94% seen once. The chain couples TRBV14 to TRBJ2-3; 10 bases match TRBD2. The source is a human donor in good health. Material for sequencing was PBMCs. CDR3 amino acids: CASSQDGPLAGVGDTQYF. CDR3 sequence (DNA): TGTGCCAGCAGCCAAGATGGCCCCCTAGCGGGGGTGGGAGATACGCAGTATTTT.